Listed here are 18 T cell receptor beta chains from one sample, sequenced in a study of blood T cell repertoires in COVID-19 (dated by TCRdb to 2020 to 2021). The library was built by means of the immunoSEQ multiplex PCR assay. TCRdb's version of the immuneACCESS table is confined to in-frame rearrangements and falls short of the full clone set. An unresolved V gene accounts for under half of the shortfall where checked; the remainder is of unknown origin. The sample profile shows more than 50,000 clones; over 90% of them were found once. Over 3% of the sample rests with the top ten. The sequenced material came from peripheral blood. Source of these receptors: a human donor in a cohort sampled during active COVID-19.

The CDR3 DNA sequence: TGTGCCAGTAGTACCCCCGGACAGGCGAACACTGAAGCTTTCTTT. It is translated as CASSTPGQANTEAFF. V and J are TRBV19 and TRBJ1-1; TRBD1 matches at 7 bases. Germline V CDR1 and CDR2: LNHDA, SQIVND (reference sequence). With 4 bases clipped from V and 1 base from J, the junction kept 6 bases outside the gene matches. The CDR3 totals 15 residues.

This chain links TRBV18 with TRBJ2-7; 7 nucleotides match TRBD2. Looked up from germline, CDR1 is KGHSH and CDR2 is LQKENI. The CDR3 is 15 residues long. With V trimmed by 3 bases and J by 1 base, 6 bases remained unmatched. The CDR3 DNA sequence: TGTGCCAGCTCACCTTCGGGAGGCGGTTCCTACGAGCAGTACTTC. Amino acids: CASSPSGGGSYEQYF.

V is TRBV5-8 and J is TRBJ1-2; 7 bases fit TRBD1. The germline gives CDR1 SGHTS, CDR2 YDEGEE. There are 14 residues in the CDR3. The junction had 7 bases not matched to a gene; V was cut back by 4 bases and J by 4 bases. The CDR3 here is CASSAGGFGYGYTF. The CDR3 bases are TGTGCCAGCAGCGCAGGGGGGTTCGGCTATGGCTACACCTTC.

This chain links TRBV29-1 with TRBJ1-4; TRBD1 might be the D (5 bases). CDR3 length: 14 amino acids. The germline V and J ends were trimmed by 6 bases and 0 bases, with 11 bases remaining between them. The germline V gene encodes CDR1 SQVTM and CDR2 ANQGSEA. CDR3 loop: CSVSDSATNEKLFF. The CDR3 nucleotides read TGCAGCGTAAGCGACAGCGCAACTAATGAAAAACTGTTTTTT.

This chain uses TRBV5-1 with TRBJ2-5; D not certain. This CDR3 has 15 residues. The germline gives CDR1 SGHRS, CDR2 YFSETQ. V was trimmed by 0 bases and J by 2 bases, leaving 11 bases between them. As DNA, the CDR3 is TGCGCCAGCAGCTTGGCTTCCCAGGCACAAGAGACCCAGTACTTC. Protein product: CASSLASQAQETQYF.

The chain carries TRBV25-1 and TRBJ2-2; D gene uncertain. V shed 3 bases and J shed 7 bases, with 6 bases lying between them. Germline V lookup: CDR1 MGHDK, CDR2 SYGVNS. This CDR3 region has 12 residues. This CDR3 reads CASSDLYGELFF. CDR3 DNA: TGTGCCAGCAGTGATCTATACGGGGAGCTGTTTTTT.

The J gene is TRBJ1-5, the V gene TRBV19; maybe TRBD1 (6 bases). Looked up from germline, CDR1 is LNHDA and CDR2 is SQIVND (reference sequence). The CDR3 consists of 16 residues. V was cut by 7 bases and J by 3 bases, with 19 bases left in between. CDR3 in amino acids: CASKDRTRRINQPQHF. CDR3 nucleotides: TGTGCCAGTAAAGACAGGACCCGTAGGATCAATCAGCCCCAGCATTTT.

The rearrangement uses TRBV27 and TRBJ1-1; 9 bases fit TRBD1. V was clipped by 6 bases and J by 7 bases; unmatched bases: 9. Per germline, CDR1 MNHEY and CDR2 SMNVEV (reference sequence). This CDR3 has 14 residues. DNA for the CDR3: TGTGCCAGCAGCCGAAGTACAGGGGGCCTTGAAGCTTTCTTT. It yields the protein CASSRSTGGLEAFF.

This clone was seen a few times. The chain employs TRBV19 and TRBJ1-5, with D hard to call. This CDR3 spans 15 amino acids. CDR1 and CDR2 from the germline V gene are LNHDA and SQIVND (reference sequence). The V gene lost 3 bases and the J gene lost 5 bases, with 14 bases spanning the gap. CDR3 DNA sequence: TGTGCCAGTAGTATCGCCCTGACAAGTTATCAGCCCCAGCATTTT. Translated, it gives CASSIALTSYQPQHF.

The rearrangement joins TRBV9 to TRBJ2-1; D possibly corresponds to TRBD1 (6 bases). This CDR3 spans 18 amino acids. V lost 3 bases and J lost 8, with 27 bases in between. From germline, CDR1 is SGDLS and CDR2 YYNGEE. CDR3 in amino acids: CASSGTMLGTPKGDEQFF. The CDR3 DNA reads as TGTGCCAGCAGCGGGACCATGCTAGGCACGCCAAAGGGGGATGAGCAGTTCTTC.

V is TRBV30 and J is TRBJ2-3; 9 bases line up with TRBD1. CDR1 is GTSNPN and CDR2 is SVGIG in the germline V gene (reference sequence). CDR3 length equals 15 residues. V was pared by 1 base and J by 4 bases, with 6 bases of the junction left unmatched. The DNA of the CDR3 is TGTGCCTGGAGTGCCCACGGGACAGGGTCAGATACGCAGTATTTT. Protein product: CAWSAHGTGSDTQYF.

This clone was seen once. This sequence joins TRBV7-8 and TRBJ1-2, with D unclear. The CDR3 runs 15 residues. Trimming took off 1 base at V and 0 bases at J, with 9 bases between the two ends. Per germline, CDR1 SGHVS and CDR2 FQNEAQ. The CDR3 bases are TGTGCCAGCAGCTTAGAGCGAATCTCTAACTATGGCTACACCTTC. Encoded protein: CASSLERISNYGYTF.

V and J are TRBV19 and TRBJ2-3, with 7 bases fitting TRBD1. The CDR3 totals 15 residues. Germline V gene data show CDR1 as LNHDA and CDR2 as SQIVND (reference sequence). Trimming took 5 bases from V and 2 from J; bases not matched to a gene: 7. CDR3 in amino acids: CASSAHRGVTDTQYF. CDR3 coding DNA: TGTGCCAGTAGTGCTCACAGGGGAGTCACAGATACGCAGTATTTT.

This sequence joins TRBV27 and TRBJ2-5; TRBD2 matches at 10 bases. There are 15 residues in the CDR3. Trimming removed 5 bases from V and 9 bases from J; junction bases left unmatched: 12. In germline, CDR1 is MNHEY, CDR2 SMNVEV (reference sequence). The DNA of the CDR3 is TGTGCCAGCAGTATCCAGCGGGGGGGAGCGGCGGCCCAGTACTTC. Its translation: CASSIQRGGAAAQYF.

The chain is built from TRBV5-4 and TRBJ2-7; tentative D call: TRBD2 (6 bases). CDR3 size: 14 residues. V was pared by 3 bases and J by 1 base, with 11 bases between. CDR1 and CDR2 (germline): SGHNT, YYREEE (reference sequence). CDR3: CASSSGGRSYEQYF. The CDR3, as DNA: TGTGCCAGCAGCTCTGGGGGGAGGTCCTACGAGCAGTACTTC. The variable domain in full, completed from reference TRBV5-4 and TRBJ2-7, reads ETGVTQSPTHLIKTRGQQVTLRCSSQSGHNTVSWYQQALGQGPQFIFQYYREEENGRGNFPPRFSGLQFPNYSSELNVNALELDDSALYLCASSSGGRSYEQYFGPGTRLTVT.

A single count supports this clone. V is TRBV7-9 and J is TRBJ2-2; no reliable D call. The CDR3 extends over 15 amino acids. From germline, CDR1 is SEHNR and CDR2 FQNEAQ (reference sequence). V lost 3 bases and J lost 0, with 8 bases in between. The CDR3 sequence is CASSLNPANTGELFF. DNA of the CDR3: TGTGCCAGCAGCTTGAATCCGGCGAACACCGGGGAGCTGTTTTTT.

The chain uses TRBV29-1 and TRBJ2-3; D may be TRBD1 (5 bases). Germline CDR1 reads SQVTM; CDR2 reads ANQGSEA. V was trimmed by 4 bases and J by 0 bases, leaving 14 bases between them. The CDR3 has 15 residues. The CDR3 coding sequence is TGCAGCGTTGCTCTAGGGGTCGGTAGCACAGATACGCAGTATTTT. This gives the protein CSVALGVGSTDTQYF.

The gene calls are TRBV3-1 (or the pseudogene TRBV3-2) and TRBJ2-2, with 8 bases matching TRBD2. This CDR3 spans 17 amino acids. Germline-derived CDR1 and CDR2 are LGHDT and YNNKEL (reference sequence). V lost 2 bases, J lost 7 bases, and 12 bases stayed unmatched. This CDR3 reads CASSQLAGRVGIGELFF. The CDR3 coding sequence is TGTGCCAGCAGCCAATTAGCCGGGAGGGTCGGTATCGGGGAGCTGTTTTTT.